These 20 T cell receptor beta chains were all obtained from the same sample, sequenced in a study of cytomegalovirus exposure and HLA in healthy donors. PCR was performed using 60 Vbeta and 13 Jbeta primers. Generated by immunoSEQ multiplex PCR, the TCRdb table keeps only in-frame clones and is missing some. The table records approximately 190,000 clones, almost 70% of them present only once. The specimen sequenced was PBMCs. These receptors came from a man aged 35 to 55 in good health and CMV-seropositive.

The chain links TRBV5-1 to TRBJ2-5, with a weak D call TRBD1 (6 bases). The CDR3 has 14 residues. Germline V gene lookup returns CDR1 SGHRS and CDR2 YFSETQ. The V end was cut by 4 bases, the J end by 5 bases, with 15 bases between. The CDR3 region is CASSEQGNYETQYF. Here the CDR3 DNA reads TGCGCCAGCAGCGAACAGGGTAACTATGAGACCCAGTACTTC.

This chain links TRBV7-2 with TRBJ2-7, with TRBD1 matching over 7 bases. Germline V CDR1 and CDR2: SGHTA, FQGNSA. V lost 5 bases and J lost 2; bases outside the gene matches: 6. The CDR3 length is 14 residues. This chain's CDR3 is CASSPAGGPYEQYF. DNA of the CDR3: TGTGCCAGCAGCCCCGCAGGGGGTCCCTACGAGCAGTACTTC.

The chain uses TRBV11-2 and TRBJ2-2, with D unclear. The CDR3 spans 16 residues. Trimming shortened V by 2 bases and J by 4 bases, and 14 bases separated the two germline ends. CDR1 is SGHAT, CDR2 FQNNGV, per germline. This chain's CDR3 is CASSLPSGSSTGELFF. CDR3 nucleotides: TGTGCCAGCAGCTTACCCTCAGGCAGCAGCACCGGGGAGCTGTTTTTT.

The J gene is TRBJ1-1, the V gene TRBV19; 7 bases agree with TRBD1. The junction had 7 bases not matched to a gene; V was cut back by 7 bases and J by 5 bases. The CDR3 runs 13 residues. Germline V lookup: CDR1 LNHDA, CDR2 SQIVND (reference sequence). CDR3 region: CASNEGAGTEAFF. In nucleotides, the CDR3 is TGTGCCAGTAACGAGGGGGCCGGGACTGAAGCTTTCTTT.

This clone was recorded a few times. The chain carries TRBV5-4 and TRBJ2-1; the D gene is possibly TRBD1 (5 bases). CDR1 and CDR2 (germline): SGHNT, YYREEE (reference sequence). CDR3 size: 12 residues. With 7 bases removed from V and 6 bases from J, the gap between germline ends came to 11 bases. The CDR3 region is CASGALGNEQFF. CDR3 in DNA: TGTGCCAGCGGGGCTCTTGGCAATGAGCAGTTCTTC.

The chain recombines TRBV2 with TRBJ2-7; the D is unclear. This CDR3 is 11 amino acids long. Germline loops: CDR1 SNHLY, CDR2 FYNNEI. Trimming took off 7 bases at V and 6 bases at J, with 10 bases between the two ends. As DNA, the CDR3 is TGTGCCAGCACTTTAGCCGCCGAGCAGTACTTC. Its protein is CASTLAAEQYF.

V usage is TRBV6-5 and J usage is TRBJ1-1; the D is unclear. V was trimmed by 6 bases and J by 6 bases, leaving 8 bases between them. Germline V gene lookup returns CDR1 MNHEY and CDR2 SVGAGI. CDR3 length: 11 residues. The CDR3 loop is CASSPGSEAFF. In nucleotides, the CDR3 is TGTGCCAGCAGCCCCGGGTCTGAAGCTTTCTTT.

This clone was detected once. DNA of the CDR3: TGCGCCAGCAGCTTTCAGGGGCCTTGGGTGGTTAATTCACCCCTCCACTTT. Translating gives CASSFQGPWVVNSPLHF. The chain couples TRBV5-1 to TRBJ1-6; possible D gene TRBD1, 6 bases. There are 17 residues in the CDR3. Germline lookup yields CDR1 SGHRS and CDR2 YFSETQ. Trimming took off 2 bases at V and 6 bases at J, with 18 bases between the two ends. The full variable domain, its missing parts supplied by reference TRBV5-1 and TRBJ1-6, is KAGVTQTPRYLIKTRGQQVTLSCSPISGHRSVSWYQQTPGQGLQFLFEYFSETQRNKGNFPGRFSGRQFSNSRSEMNVSTLELGDSALYLCASSFQGPWVVNSPLHFGNGTRLTVT.

The V call is TRBV19, the J call TRBJ1-3; TRBD1 matches at 8 bases. The CDR3 sequence is 19 residues long. The J segment lost 1 base and the V segment lost 0 bases, leaving 11 bases of the junction unmatched. Germline lookup yields CDR1 LNHDA and CDR2 SQIVND (reference sequence). CDR3 DNA sequence: TGTGCCAGTAGTATAGACGACTACAGGGGGTACGCTTCTGGAAACACCATATATTTT. Protein sequence: CASSIDDYRGYASGNTIYF. Looking up the rest from reference TRBV19 and TRBJ1-3 gives the full variable domain: DGGITQSPKYLFRKEGQNVTLSCEQNLNHDAMYWYRQDPGQGLRLIYYSQIVNDFQKGDIAEGYSVSREKKESFPLTVTSAQKNPTAFYLCASSIDDYRGYASGNTIYFGEGSWLTVV.

The chain has TRBV4-3 and TRBJ2-3, with D possibly TRBD2 on 6 matching bases. Deletions cut 3 bases from V and 2 bases from J, with 9 bases between. CDR1 and CDR2 (germline): LGHNA, YSLEER. The CDR3 is 14 amino acids. The CDR3 loop reads CASSQGGLTDTQYF. As DNA, the CDR3 is TGCGCCAGCAGCCAGGGAGGCCTCACAGATACGCAGTATTTT.

V gene TRBV11-2 combines with J gene TRBJ2-2; D gene unclear. Germline CDR1 reads SGHAT; CDR2 reads FQNNGV. V shed 5 bases and J shed 5 bases, with 9 bases lying between them. The CDR3 totals 13 residues. The CDR3 loop is CASSPEVTGELFF. The CDR3 bases are TGTGCCAGCAGCCCAGAGGTTACCGGGGAGCTGTTTTTT.

The chain is built from TRBV9 and TRBJ1-6, with 9 nucleotides matching TRBD1. This CDR3 is built from 15 residues. V was clipped by 4 bases and J by 8 bases; unmatched bases: 7. Germline V lookup: CDR1 SGDLS, CDR2 YYNGEE. CDR3 coding DNA: TGTGCCAGCAGCCCATTAACAGGGGGCGATTCACCCCTCCACTTT. The encoded protein is CASSPLTGGDSPLHF.

The rearrangement uses TRBV18 and TRBJ1-5; 11 positions match TRBD1. Germline trimming cut 3 bases from V and 6 bases from J; bases unmatched to any gene: 4. The germline V gene encodes CDR1 KGHSH and CDR2 LQKENI. CDR3 size: 15 residues. The CDR3 here is CASSPDRGRGQPQHF. CDR3 nucleotides: TGTGCCAGCTCACCGGACAGGGGGCGAGGTCAGCCCCAGCATTTT.

V is TRBV2 and J is TRBJ1-1; TRBD1 might be the D (6 bases). Trimming cost V 8 bases and J 8 bases, with 9 bases left between them. The CDR3 length is 10 residues. The germline gives CDR1 SNHLY, CDR2 FYNNEI. The CDR3 spells CASLTGEAFF. Written as DNA, the CDR3 is TGTGCCAGCCTCACAGGGGAAGCTTTCTTT.

The rearrangement joins TRBV4-1 to TRBJ2-7, with a tentative D call TRBD1 (6 bases). Germline V lookup: CDR1 MGHRA, CDR2 YSYEKL. V shed 5 bases and J shed 0 bases, with 17 bases lying between them. CDR3 length: 16 residues. CDR3 residues: CASSAQGTDSSYEQYF. The CDR3 bases are TGCGCCAGCAGCGCACAAGGGACGGACAGCTCCTACGAGCAGTACTTC.

The chain combines TRBV4-3 with TRBJ2-6; 7 bases are a match to TRBD1. The CDR3 is 19 residues long. V shed 0 bases, J shed 0 bases, and the junction held 8 bases outside the gene matches. CDR1 is LGHNA, CDR2 YSLEER, per germline. The CDR3 is CASSQDWRQGLSGANVLTF. As DNA, the CDR3 is TGCGCCAGCAGCCAAGATTGGAGACAGGGCCTCTCTGGGGCCAACGTCCTGACTTTC.

The J gene is TRBJ1-5, the V gene TRBV2; TRBD1 agrees at 9 bases. This CDR3 is built from 13 residues. V was clipped by 9 bases and J by 6 bases; unmatched bases: 6. The germline V gene has CDR1 SNHLY and CDR2 FYNNEI. CDR3 region: CASNRGPSQPQHF. The CDR3 DNA sequence: TGTGCCAGTAACAGGGGGCCAAGTCAGCCCCAGCATTTT.

For the CDR3, the DNA is TGTGCCAGCAGTTACGCGGAAAAGGAGGGTGAGCAGTTCTTC. Its translation: CASSYAEKEGEQFF. This chain uses TRBV6-5 with TRBJ2-1, with D maybe TRBD2 (6 bases). The germline CDR1 and CDR2 sequences are MNHEY and SVGAGI. This CDR3 has 14 amino acids. V lost 2 bases and J 9 bases, leaving 14 bases between the germline ends.

This chain connects TRBV28 to TRBJ1-1, with TRBD1 matching over 10 bases. The germline gives CDR1 MDHEN, CDR2 SYDVKM. The CDR3 has 15 amino acids. V shed 3 bases and J 12 bases; nucleotides not matched to a gene: 13. The CDR3 loop reads CASSFQGQGGGLTFF. CDR3 sequence (DNA): TGTGCCAGCAGTTTCCAAGGACAGGGGGGAGGTTTGACTTTCTTT.

CDR3 sequence (DNA): TGTGCCAGCAGCAAGACTAGAGGACTAGCGGGGTCCGGGGAGCTGTTTTTT. Translation gives CASSKTRGLAGSGELFF. The chain recombines TRBV7-3 with TRBJ2-2; 12 bases agree with TRBD2. With 5 bases clipped from V and 6 bases from J, the junction kept 10 bases outside the gene matches. The germline V gene encodes CDR1 SGHTA and CDR2 FQGTGA. The CDR3 runs to 17 residues. Combining the CDR3 with reference TRBV7-3 and TRBJ2-2 gives the whole variable domain GAGVSQTPSNKVTEKGKYVELRCDPISGHTALYWYRQSLGQGPEFLIYFQGTGAADDSGLPNDRFFAVRPEGSVSTLKIQRTERGDSAVYLCASSKTRGLAGSGELFFGEGSRLTVL.